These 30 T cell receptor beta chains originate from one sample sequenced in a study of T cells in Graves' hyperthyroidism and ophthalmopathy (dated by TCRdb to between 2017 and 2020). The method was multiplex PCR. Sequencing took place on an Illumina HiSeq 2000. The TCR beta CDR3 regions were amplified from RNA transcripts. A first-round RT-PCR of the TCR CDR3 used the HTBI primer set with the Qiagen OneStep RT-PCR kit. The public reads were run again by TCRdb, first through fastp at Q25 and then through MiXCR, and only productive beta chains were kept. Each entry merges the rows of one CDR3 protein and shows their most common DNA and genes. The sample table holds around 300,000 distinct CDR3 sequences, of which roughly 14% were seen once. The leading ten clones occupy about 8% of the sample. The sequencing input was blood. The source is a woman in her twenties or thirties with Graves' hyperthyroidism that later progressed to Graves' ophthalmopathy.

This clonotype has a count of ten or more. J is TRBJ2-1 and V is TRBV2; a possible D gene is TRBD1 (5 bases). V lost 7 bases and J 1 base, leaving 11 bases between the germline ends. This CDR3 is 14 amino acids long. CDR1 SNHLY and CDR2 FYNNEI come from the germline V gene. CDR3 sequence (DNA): TGTGCCAGCAAGGGGCCCGGGTCCTACAATGAGCAGTTCTTC. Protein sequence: CASKGPGSYNEQFF.

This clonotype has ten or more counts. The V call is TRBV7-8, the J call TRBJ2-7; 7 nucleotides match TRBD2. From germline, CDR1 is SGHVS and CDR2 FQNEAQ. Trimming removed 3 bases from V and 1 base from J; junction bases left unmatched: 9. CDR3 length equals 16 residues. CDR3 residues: CASSFRSGLSSYEQYF. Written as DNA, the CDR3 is TGTGCCAGCAGCTTTCGTTCGGGACTATCATCCTACGAGCAGTACTTC. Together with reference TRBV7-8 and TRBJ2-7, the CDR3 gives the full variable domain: GAGVSQSPRYKVAKRGQDVALRCDPISGHVSLFWYQQALGQGPEFLTYFQNEAQLDKSGLPSDRFFAERPEGSVSTLKIQRTQQEDSAVYLCASSFRSGLSSYEQYFGPGTRLTVT.

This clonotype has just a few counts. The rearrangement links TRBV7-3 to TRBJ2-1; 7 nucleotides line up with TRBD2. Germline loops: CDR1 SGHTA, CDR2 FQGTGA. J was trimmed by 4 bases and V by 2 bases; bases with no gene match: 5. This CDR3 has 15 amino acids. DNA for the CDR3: TGTGCCAGCAGCTTAGCACTAGCGCGGTACAATGAGCAGTTCTTC. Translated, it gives CASSLALARYNEQFF.

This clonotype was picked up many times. The CDR3: CASSRFSGSRTCTQYF. The CDR3 DNA is TGTGCCAGCAGCCGTTTTAGCGGGAGTCGTACATGTACGCAGTATTTT. V and J are TRBV3-1 and TRBJ2-3; 9 nucleotides line up with TRBD2. The CDR3 loop spans 16 amino acids. Per the germline V gene, CDR1 is LGHDT and CDR2 is YNNKEL (reference sequence). V shed 4 bases and J 8 bases; nucleotides not matched to a gene: 13.

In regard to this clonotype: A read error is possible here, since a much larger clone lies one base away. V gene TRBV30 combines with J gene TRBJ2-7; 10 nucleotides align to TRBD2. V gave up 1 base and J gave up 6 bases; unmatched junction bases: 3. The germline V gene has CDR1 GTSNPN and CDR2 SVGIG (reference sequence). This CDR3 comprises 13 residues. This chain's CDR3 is CAWSAGTSAEQYF. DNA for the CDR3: TGTGCCTGGAGTGCCGGGACTAGCGCCGAGCAGTACTTC.

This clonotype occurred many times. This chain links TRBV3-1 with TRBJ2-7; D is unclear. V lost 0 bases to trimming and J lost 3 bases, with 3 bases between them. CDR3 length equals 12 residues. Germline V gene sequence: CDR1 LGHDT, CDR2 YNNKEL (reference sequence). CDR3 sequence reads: CASSQDNYEQYF. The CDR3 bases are TGTGCCAGCAGCCAAGATAACTACGAGCAGTACTTC.

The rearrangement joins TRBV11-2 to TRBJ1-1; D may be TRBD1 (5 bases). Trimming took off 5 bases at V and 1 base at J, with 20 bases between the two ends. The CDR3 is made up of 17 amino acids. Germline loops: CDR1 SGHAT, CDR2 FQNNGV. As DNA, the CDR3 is TGTGCCAGCAGCCTACTGATGGGGACGCCCTCGAACACTGAAGCTTTCTTT. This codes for CASSLLMGTPSNTEAFF.

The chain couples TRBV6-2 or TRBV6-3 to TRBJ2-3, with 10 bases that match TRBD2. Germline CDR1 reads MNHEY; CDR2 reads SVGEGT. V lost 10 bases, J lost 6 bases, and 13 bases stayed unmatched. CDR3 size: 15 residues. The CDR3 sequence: CATPGLAGDQDTQYF. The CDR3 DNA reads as TGTGCCACCCCTGGGCTAGCGGGAGACCAGGATACGCAGTATTTT.

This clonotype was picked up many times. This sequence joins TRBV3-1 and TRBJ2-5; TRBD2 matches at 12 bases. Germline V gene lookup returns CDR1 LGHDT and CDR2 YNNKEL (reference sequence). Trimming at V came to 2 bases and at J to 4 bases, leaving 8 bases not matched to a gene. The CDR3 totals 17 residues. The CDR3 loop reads CASSQILAGGYGETQYF. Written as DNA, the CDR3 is TGTGCCAGCAGCCAAATTCTAGCGGGAGGGTACGGAGAGACCCAGTACTTC.

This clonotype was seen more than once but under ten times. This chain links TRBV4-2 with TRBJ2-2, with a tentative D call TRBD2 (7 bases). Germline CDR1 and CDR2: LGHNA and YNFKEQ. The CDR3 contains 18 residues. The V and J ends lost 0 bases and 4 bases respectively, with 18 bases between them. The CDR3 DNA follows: TGTGCCAGCAGCCAAGAGGGAAGCGGAGGGGGGGGCACCGGGGAGCTGTTTTTT. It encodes CASSQEGSGGGGTGELFF.

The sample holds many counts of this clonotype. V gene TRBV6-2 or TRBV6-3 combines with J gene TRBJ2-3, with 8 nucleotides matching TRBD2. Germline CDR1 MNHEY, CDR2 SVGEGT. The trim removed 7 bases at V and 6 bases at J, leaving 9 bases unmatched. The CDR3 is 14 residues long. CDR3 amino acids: CASINGREGDTQYF. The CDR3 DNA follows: TGTGCCAGCATTAACGGGAGGGAGGGTGATACGCAGTATTTT.

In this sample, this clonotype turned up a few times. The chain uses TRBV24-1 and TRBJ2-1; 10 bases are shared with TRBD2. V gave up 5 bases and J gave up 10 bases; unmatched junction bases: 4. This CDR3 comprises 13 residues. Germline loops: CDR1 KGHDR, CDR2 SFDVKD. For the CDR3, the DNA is TGTGCCACCAGTGCCATACTAGCGGGGGAGCAGTTCTTC. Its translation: CATSAILAGEQFF.

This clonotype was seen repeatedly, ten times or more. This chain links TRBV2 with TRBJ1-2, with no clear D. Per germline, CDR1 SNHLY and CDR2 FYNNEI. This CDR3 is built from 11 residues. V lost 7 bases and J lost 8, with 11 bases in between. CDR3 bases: TGTGCCAGCACCATGGAGGGCGGCTACACCTTC. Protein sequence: CASTMEGGYTF. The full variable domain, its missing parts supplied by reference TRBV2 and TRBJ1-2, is EPEVTQTPSHQVTQMGQEVILRCVPISNHLYFYWYRQILGQKVEFLVSFYNNEISEKSEIFDDQFSVERPDGSNFTLKIRSTKLEDSAMYFCASTMEGGYTFGSGTRLTVV.

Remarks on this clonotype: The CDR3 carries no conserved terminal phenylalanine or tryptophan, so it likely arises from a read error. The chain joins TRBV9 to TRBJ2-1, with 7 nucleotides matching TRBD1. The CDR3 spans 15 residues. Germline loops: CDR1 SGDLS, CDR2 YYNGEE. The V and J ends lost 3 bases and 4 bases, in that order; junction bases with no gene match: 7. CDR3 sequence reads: CASSGQGEGYNEQFL. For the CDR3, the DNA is TGTGCCAGCAGCGGACAGGGCGAAGGATACAATGAGCAGTTCCTC.

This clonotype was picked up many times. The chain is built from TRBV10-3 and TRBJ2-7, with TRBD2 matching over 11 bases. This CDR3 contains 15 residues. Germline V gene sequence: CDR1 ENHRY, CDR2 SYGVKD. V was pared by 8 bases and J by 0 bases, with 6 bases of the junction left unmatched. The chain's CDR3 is CAIASGRSSSYEQYF. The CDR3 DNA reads TGTGCCATCGCTAGCGGGAGGTCGAGCTCCTACGAGCAGTACTTC.

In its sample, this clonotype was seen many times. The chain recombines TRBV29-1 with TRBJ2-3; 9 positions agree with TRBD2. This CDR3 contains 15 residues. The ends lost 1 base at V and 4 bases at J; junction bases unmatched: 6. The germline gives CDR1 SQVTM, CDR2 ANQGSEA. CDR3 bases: TGCAGCGTTGAAGGCCGAGCGGGAGGACCAGATACGCAGTATTTT. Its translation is CSVEGRAGGPDTQYF.

CDR3 in amino acids: CASSSLAETQYF. The CDR3 nucleotides read TGTGCCAGCAGTTCACTAGCGGAGACCCAGTACTTC. The chain recombines TRBV28 with TRBJ2-5; TRBD2 matches 7 bases. V gave up 4 bases and J gave up 5 bases; unmatched junction bases: 1. The CDR3 is 12 amino acids. Germline V gene sequence: CDR1 MDHEN, CDR2 SYDVKM.

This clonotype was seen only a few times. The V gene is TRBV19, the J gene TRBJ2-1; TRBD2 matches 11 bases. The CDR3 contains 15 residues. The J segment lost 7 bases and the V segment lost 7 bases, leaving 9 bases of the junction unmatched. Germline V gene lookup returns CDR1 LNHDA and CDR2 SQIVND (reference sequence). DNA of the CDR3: TGTGCCAGTACCAGACTAGCGGGAAGTGGAAATGAGCAGTTCTTC. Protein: CASTRLAGSGNEQFF.

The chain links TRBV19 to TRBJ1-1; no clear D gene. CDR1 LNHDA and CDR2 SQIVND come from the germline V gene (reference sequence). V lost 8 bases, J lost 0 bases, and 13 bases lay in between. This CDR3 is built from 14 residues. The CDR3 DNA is TGTGCCAGTGTGACGGAGACACTGAACACTGAAGCTTTCTTT. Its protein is CASVTETLNTEAFF.

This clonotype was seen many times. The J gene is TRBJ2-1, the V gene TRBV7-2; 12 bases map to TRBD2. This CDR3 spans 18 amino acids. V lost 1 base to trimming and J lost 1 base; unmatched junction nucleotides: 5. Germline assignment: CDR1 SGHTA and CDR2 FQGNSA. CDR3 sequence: CASSLVLAGGVSYNEQFF. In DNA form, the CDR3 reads TGTGCCAGCAGCTTAGTACTAGCGGGAGGTGTGTCCTACAATGAGCAGTTCTTC. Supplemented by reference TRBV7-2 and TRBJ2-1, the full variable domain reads GAGVSQSPSNKVTEKGKDVELRCDPISGHTALYWYRQSLGQGLEFLIYFQGNSAPDKSGLPSDRFSAERTGGSVSTLTIQRTQQEDSAVYLCASSLVLAGGVSYNEQFFGPGTRLTVL.

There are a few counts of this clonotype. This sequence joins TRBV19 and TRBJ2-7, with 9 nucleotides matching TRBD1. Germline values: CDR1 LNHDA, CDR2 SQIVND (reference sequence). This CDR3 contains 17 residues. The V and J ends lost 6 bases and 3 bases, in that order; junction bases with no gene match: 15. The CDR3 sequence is CASRGLAGTGPGYEQYF. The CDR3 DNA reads TGTGCCAGTAGAGGCCTAGCCGGGACAGGGCCCGGCTACGAGCAGTACTTC.

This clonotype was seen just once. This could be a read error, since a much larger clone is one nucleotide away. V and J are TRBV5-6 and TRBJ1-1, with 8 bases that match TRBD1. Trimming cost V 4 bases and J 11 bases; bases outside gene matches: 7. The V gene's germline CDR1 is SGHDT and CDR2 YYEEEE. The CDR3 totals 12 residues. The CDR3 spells CASSPGGGSAFF. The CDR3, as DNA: TGTGCCAGCAGCCCAGGGGGCGGGAGCGCTTTCTTT.

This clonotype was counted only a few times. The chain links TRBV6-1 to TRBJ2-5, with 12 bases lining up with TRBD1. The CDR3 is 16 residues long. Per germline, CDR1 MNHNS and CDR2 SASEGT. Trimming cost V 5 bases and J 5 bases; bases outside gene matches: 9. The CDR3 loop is CASSKAPGQGAETQYF. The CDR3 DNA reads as TGTGCCAGCAGTAAGGCGCCGGGACAGGGGGCCGAGACCCAGTACTTC.

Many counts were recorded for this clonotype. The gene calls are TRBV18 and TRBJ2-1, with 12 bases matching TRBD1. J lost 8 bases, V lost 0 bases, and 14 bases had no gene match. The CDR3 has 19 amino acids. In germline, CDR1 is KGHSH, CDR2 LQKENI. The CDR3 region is CASSPPHRTGTGGIDEQFF. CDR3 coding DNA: TGTGCCAGCTCACCACCTCACCGCACCGGGACAGGGGGCATCGATGAGCAGTTCTTC.

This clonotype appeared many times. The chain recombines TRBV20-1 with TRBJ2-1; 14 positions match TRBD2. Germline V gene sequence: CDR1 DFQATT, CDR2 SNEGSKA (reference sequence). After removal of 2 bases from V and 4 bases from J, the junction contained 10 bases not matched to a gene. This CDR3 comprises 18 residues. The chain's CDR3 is CSARSPTSGRAGYNEQFF. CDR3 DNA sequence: TGCAGTGCTAGATCTCCGACTAGCGGGAGGGCCGGATACAATGAGCAGTTCTTC.

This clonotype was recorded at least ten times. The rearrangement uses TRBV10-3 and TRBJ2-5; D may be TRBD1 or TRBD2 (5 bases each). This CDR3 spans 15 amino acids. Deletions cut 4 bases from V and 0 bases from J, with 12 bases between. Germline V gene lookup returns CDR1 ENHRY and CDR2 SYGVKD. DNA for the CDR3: TGTGCCATCAGTGTGGGGACCGATTACCAAGAGACCCAGTACTTC. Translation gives CAISVGTDYQETQYF.

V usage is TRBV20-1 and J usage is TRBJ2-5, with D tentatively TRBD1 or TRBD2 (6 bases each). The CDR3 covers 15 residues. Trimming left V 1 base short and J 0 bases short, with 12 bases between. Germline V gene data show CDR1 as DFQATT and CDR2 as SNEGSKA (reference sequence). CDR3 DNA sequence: TGCAGTGCTAGAGTCCGGGGGCCGTACCAAGAGACCCAGTACTTC. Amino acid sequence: CSARVRGPYQETQYF.

CDR3 in DNA: TGTGCCAGGCACCCTAGCGGGAGAATATACGAGCAGTACTTC. This gives the protein CARHPSGRIYEQYF. The chain employs TRBV19 and TRBJ2-7; 10 bases fit TRBD2. CDR1 is LNHDA and CDR2 is SQIVND in the germline V gene (reference sequence). The CDR3 extends over 14 amino acids. V shed 9 bases, J shed 4 bases, and the junction held 9 bases outside the gene matches.

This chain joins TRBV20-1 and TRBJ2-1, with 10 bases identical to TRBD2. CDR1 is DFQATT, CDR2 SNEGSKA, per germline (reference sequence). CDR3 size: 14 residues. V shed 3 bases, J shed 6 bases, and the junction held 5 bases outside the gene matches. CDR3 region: CSARGGLAANEQFF. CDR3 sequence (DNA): TGCAGTGCTAGGGGTGGACTAGCGGCCAATGAGCAGTTCTTC.

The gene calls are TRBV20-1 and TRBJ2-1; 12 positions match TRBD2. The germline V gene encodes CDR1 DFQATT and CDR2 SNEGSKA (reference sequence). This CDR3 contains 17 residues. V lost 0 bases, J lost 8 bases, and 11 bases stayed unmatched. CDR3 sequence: CSARDGGPSGGGDEQFF. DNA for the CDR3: TGCAGTGCTAGAGATGGGGGGCCTAGCGGGGGGGGCGATGAGCAGTTCTTC.